One sample yielded the 15 T cell receptor beta chains listed below, sequenced in a study of T cell clonality in common variable immunodeficiency. Here immunoSEQ multiplex PCR was the method, and the copy in TCRdb shows in-frame clones only, minus some. This sample has roughly 43,000 clones, each found more than once. Sequenced material: peripheral blood mononuclear cells. The receptors stem from a person between 18 and 69 years old in good health.

This clone showed up many times. Read sequence stops 3 residues before the CDR3 end, and the germline J gene provides the missing end. V is TRBV6-4 and J is TRBJ2-2, with no clear D. Germline V CDR1 and CDR2: MRHNA, SNTAGT. Trimming removed 6 bases from V and 3 bases from J, with 5 bases in between. The CDR3 extends over 12 amino acids. CDR3 DNA (partial): TGTGCCAGCAGCCGGGACACCGGGGAG. It encodes CASSRDTGE. The full CDR3 protein reads CASSRDTGELFF.

This clone was picked up many times. The sequenced fragment ends 3 residues before the CDR3 boundary, so the rest is inferred from the germline J gene. The rearrangement joins TRBV19 to TRBJ1-3, with TRBD1 identical over 8 bases. CDR3 length: 16 residues. Trimming at V came to 3 bases and at J to 3 bases, leaving 7 bases not matched to a gene. Germline lookup yields CDR1 LNHDA and CDR2 SQIVND (reference sequence). This CDR3 reads CASSIIGQGNGNTIYF. The CDR3 DNA, read in part, is TGTGCCAGTAGTATCATCGGACAGGGCAATGGAAACACC.

This clone showed up many times. Read coverage stops 3 residues before the CDR3 terminus; the germline J gene supplies the remainder. This chain joins TRBV19 and TRBJ2-1; D perhaps matches TRBD2 (6 bases). V lost 5 bases and J lost 4, with 9 bases in between. Germline lookup yields CDR1 LNHDA and CDR2 SQIVND (reference sequence). CDR3 size: 13 residues. The CDR3 protein is CASSSGTYNEQFF. Partial CDR3 DNA: TGTGCCAGTAGTTCAGGGACTTACAATGAG.

This clone was recorded many times. The read is 3 residues too short to cover the CDR3 end, so that end is filled in from the germline J gene. The genes are TRBV5-1 and TRBJ1-3, with D hard to call. The V end was cut by 0 bases, the J end by 1 base, with 8 bases between. CDR3 size: 15 residues. Germline lookup yields CDR1 SGHRS and CDR2 YFSETQ. The CDR3 DNA, read in part, is TGCGCCAGCAGCTTGGACGGTTCGTCTGGAAACACC. Translating gives CASSLDGSSGNT. The CDR3 in its entirety is CASSLDGSSGNTIYF. The whole variable domain, remainder taken from reference TRBV5-1 and TRBJ1-3, is KAGVTQTPRYLIKTRGQQVTLSCSPISGHRSVSWYQQTPGQGLQFLFEYFSETQRNKGNFPGRFSGRQFSNSRSEMNVSTLELGDSALYLCASSLDGSSGNTIYFGEGSWLTVV.

This clone was counted many times. The read stops 3 residues short of the end of the CDR3; the missing end is completed from the germline J gene. The V call is TRBV5-1, the J call TRBJ2-3; weak D call: TRBD2 (5 bases). From germline, CDR1 is SGHRS and CDR2 YFSETQ. Trimming removed 0 bases at V and 2 bases at J, with 10 bases between. The length of the CDR3 is 15 residues. CDR3 region: CASSLAGYFTDTQYF. CDR3 DNA (partial): TGCGCCAGCAGCTTGGCGGGGTACTTCACAGATACG.

There are many counts of this clone. Sequencing ends 3 residues short of the CDR3 end; the germline J gene provides the rest. The chain links TRBV4-2 to TRBJ2-5, with TRBD1 matching 8 bases. The CDR3 covers 17 residues. Germline CDR1 is LGHNA and CDR2 is YNFKEQ. The trim removed 4 bases at V and 1 base at J, leaving 11 bases unmatched. CDR3 DNA (partial): TGTGCCAGCAGCCCAGGAACAGGACAGGGCCGCCAAGAGACC. Protein sequence: CASSPGTGQGRQET. The full CDR3 sequence reads CASSPGTGQGRQETQYF.

In the case of this clone: The read falls 3 residues short of the CDR3 end, and the missing part is taken from the germline J gene. The gene calls are TRBV10-2 and TRBJ1-5; D is perhaps TRBD1 (5 bases). Per germline, CDR1 WSHSY and CDR2 SAAADI. With 3 bases removed from V and 7 bases from J, the gap between germline ends came to 10 bases. This CDR3 spans 13 amino acids. Incomplete CDR3 DNA: TGCGCCAGCAGTGACAGGGAGGGCCAGCCC. Its translation is CASSDREGQP. Given in full, the CDR3 is CASSDREGQPQHF.

This clone showed up many times. CDR3 residues: CASGETGGWETQYF. The sequenced CDR3 bases are TGCGCCAGCGGAGAAACAGGGGGCTGGGAGACC. The chain uses TRBV5-1 and TRBJ2-5; 9 bases fit TRBD1. The read falls 3 residues short of the CDR3 end, and the missing part is taken from the germline J gene. The germline CDR1 and CDR2 sequences are SGHRS and YFSETQ. CDR3 size: 14 residues. Trimming removed 7 bases from V and 5 bases from J; junction bases left unmatched: 9.

This clone was picked up many times. The CDR3 end lies 3 residues beyond the end of the read and is filled in from the germline J gene. The V call is TRBV20-1, the J call TRBJ1-5; possibly TRBD1 for D (5 bases). The V gene lost 5 bases and the J gene lost 2 bases, with 16 bases spanning the gap. CDR1 DFQATT and CDR2 SNEGSKA come from the germline V gene (reference sequence). CDR3 length: 15 residues. The sequenced CDR3 bases are TGCAGTGCTGACCCGGGAAGGGGAGGCAATCAGCCC. It is translated as CSADPGRGGNQP. The whole CDR3 sequence is CSADPGRGGNQPQHF.

This clone was seen many times. The sequence runs out 3 residues before the end of the CDR3; the remainder is reconstructed from the germline J gene. The chain is built from TRBV20-1 and TRBJ2-1, with 8 bases matching TRBD2. J gave up 9 bases and V 6 bases, and 13 bases lay outside the gene matches. The CDR3 runs to 14 residues. Germline V CDR1 and CDR2: DFQATT, SNEGSKA (reference sequence). The CDR3 DNA, read in part, is TGCAGTGCAATACTAGCGGAGGCTCGTGGTGAG. It codes for CSAILAEARGE. The complete CDR3 protein is CSAILAEARGEQFF.

Many counts were recorded for this clone. The CDR3 reads CASSEQETGELFF. CDR3 DNA (partial): TGTGCCAGCAGCGAACAGGAGACCGGGGAG. The genes are TRBV7-6 and TRBJ2-2; tentative D call: TRBD1 (5 bases). The CDR3 is cut off 3 residues early in the read; its end comes from the germline J gene. The CDR3 is 13 residues long. Trimming took off 5 bases at V and 5 bases at J, with 9 bases between the two ends. Germline V gene lookup returns CDR1 SGHVS and CDR2 FNYEAQ.

At least ten counts were recorded for this clone. Read sequence stops 3 residues before the CDR3 end, and the germline J gene provides the missing end. This chain connects TRBV28 to TRBJ1-1; 7 nucleotides align to TRBD1. The V and J ends lost 3 bases and 5 bases, in that order; junction bases with no gene match: 9. Germline V gene lookup returns CDR1 MDHEN and CDR2 SYDVKM. The CDR3 has 15 residues. The chain's CDR3 is CASSFSGQGETEAFF. The covered CDR3 bases are TGTGCCAGCAGTTTTTCTGGGCAGGGGGAAACTGAA.

Concerning this clone: The read ends 3 residues before the CDR3 terminus; that terminus is restored from the germline J gene. The V call is TRBV30, the J call TRBJ1-2; TRBD1 might be the D (6 bases). This CDR3 is built from 14 residues. Germline CDR1 GTSNPN, CDR2 SVGIG (reference sequence). The sequenced CDR3 bases are TGTGCCTGGAGTGGGAGGGACAACTCCTACGAC. The encoded protein is CAWSGRDNSYD. The whole CDR3 sequence reads CAWSGRDNSYDYTF.

This clone was detected ten times or more. The read is 3 residues too short to cover the CDR3 end, so that end is filled in from the germline J gene. This chain links TRBV6-2 or TRBV6-3 with TRBJ1-2; D perhaps matches TRBD1 (6 bases). The CDR3 runs to 15 residues. CDR1 and CDR2 (germline): MNHEY, SVGEGT. V was trimmed by 5 bases and J by 1 base, leaving 14 bases between them. CDR3 protein: CASSRTATINYGYTF. Partial CDR3 DNA: TGTGCCAGCAGTCGGACAGCCACTATTAACTATGGC.

This clone was seen many times. The read ends 3 residues shy of where the CDR3 ends; the end is completed using the germline J gene. This chain connects TRBV6-2 or TRBV6-3 to TRBJ1-5; 7 bases fit TRBD1. Germline assignment: CDR1 MNHEY and CDR2 SVGEGT. The V gene end was trimmed by 6 bases and the J gene end by 4 bases; junction bases not matched to a gene: 6. The CDR3 contains 14 residues. The part of the CDR3 DNA that was read is TGTGCCAGCAGCCCGGCCAGGGGGAATCAGCCC. Translated: CASSPARGNQP. The CDR3, in full, reads CASSPARGNQPQHF.